The entry below gives a single T cell receptor beta chain sequence along with its context. This clonotype showed up just a few times. The antigen this receptor binds is unknown. Per-base quality was not reported, and no clone a single base away is much larger than it. PBMCs were isolated by Ficoll-Paque density gradient centrifugation. TCRdb shows the sequencer as Illumina NovaSeq 6000. TCRalpha and TCRbeta cDNA libraries were built by 5'RACE with constant-segment primers, adding sample barcodes and unique molecular identifiers. Trizol reagent was used to extract RNA from every sample. Library amplification was performed in two PCR steps, and a second sample barcode and Illumina TruSeq adapters were introduced in the second step. The libraries were sequenced on an Illumina NovaSeq using 2 x 150 bp paired-end reads. Regarding the original processing steps: Demultiplexing of reads and collapsing into UMI-guided consensus sequences were performed with migec v1.2.7. With mixcr v2.1.11, UMI consensuses were aligned to TRA and TRB V and J templates and assembled into clonotypes. A clonotype was counted as expanded or contracted only if both edgeR and NoisET called the change significant, with noise models trained on biological replicates. edgeR calls used a false discovery rate-adjusted p below 0.01 and a log2 fold-change threshold of 1. As an exploratory analysis of dynamics, max-normalized trajectories of the 1000 most abundant clonotypes were examined by PCA with hierarchical clustering. Separately sequenced CD4+ and CD8+ repertoires were used to assign a CD4 or CD8 phenotype to each responding clone. TCRdb ran its own pipeline on the public reads, namely fastp trimming at Q25 and MiXCR clone calling, and kept in-frame beta chains. Merged by CDR3 protein, the rows form single entries marked with the most common genes and DNA. The V and J calls reflect TCRdb's pipeline rather than the authors' work. This sample gives some 290,000 distinct CDR3 sequences in total; 15% to 20% of them show up just once. The biggest ten clones account for around 23% of the sample.

The trim is 4 bases for V and 0 bases for J, with a gap of 8 bases between the germline ends. Including cysteine and phenylalanine, the CDR3 has 13 amino acids. Just the 39-base CDR3 DNA is kept, in frame starting at base 1. CDR1 and CDR2 were assigned from the germline V gene as SGHRS and YFSETQ. The data stem from a study of T-cell memory formation after mild COVID-19 (dated by TCRdb to 2020 to 2022). Notes on the research overall: TCR sequence clusters from the two donors were found to be largely donor specific. Two young, previously healthy adult volunteers made up the cohort, one male and one female. Longitudinal TCRalpha and TCRbeta repertoire sequencing tracked T-cell clones expanding and contracting after mild COVID-19 in two donors.

The research as a whole found: Clones contracting from day 15 to 85 had balanced CD4/CD8 phenotypes, while a second wave expanding from day 15 to 37 was biased towards CD4+. The study covered only two mild cases, and larger cohorts including severe cases with pre-infection samples were considered necessary. Contracting CD4+ clones were located mainly in the CM and EM memory subsets, whereas CD8+ clones were found to be enriched in EMRA. The second-wave clones that peaked on day 37 were not confirmed to be SARS-CoV-2 specific. Some responding clones were detected in pre-infection memory, which suggested that pre-existing cross-reactive memory T cells had joined the SARS-CoV-2 response.

This chain is built from TRBV5-1 and TRBJ2-7; TRBD1 is perhaps the D gene, given 5 matching bases. Material: PBMCs or a T cell subset sorted from them (not recorded which). The clonotype was recovered from a young man who had mild COVID-19 (a few samples of this study predate the infection). The sample titles of this study are shuffled in the database, so cell type and time point are left out; the donor was told from shared clones. CDR3 protein: CASSPDNSYEQYF. The DNA is TGCGCCAGCAGCCCGGACAACTCCTACGAGCAGTACTTC.